What follows describes a single T cell receptor (beta chain). The authors' processing: Amplified reference gene primers provided the basis for estimating nucleated cell counts. Only in-frame clones appear in the TCRdb table, and some are missing; sequencing was by immunoSEQ multiplex PCR. V, J and clone size are taken as reported in that table, and D and trimming were inferred from the DNA itself. The table lists hundreds of thousands of clones, just under 85% of them singletons, with roughly 10% in the top ten. Trimming took off 3 bases at V and 8 bases at J, with 22 bases between the two ends. CDR3 length: 16 amino acids. Germline-derived CDR1 and CDR2 are GTSNPN and SVGIG (reference sequence). This specimen belongs to a study of blood T cell repertoires in COVID-19. About the research overall: The United States, Italy and Spain provided the acute and convalescent COVID-19 samples. Sources were T cells, B-cell-depleted T cells, or PBMCs; the material itself was cDNA or gDNA.

This chain uses TRBV30 with TRBJ1-4; tentative D call: TRBD1 (6 bases). This TCR came from a man aged 80 or over with acute or convalescent COVID-19. Sequencing was carried out using peripheral blood. The CDR3 loop is CAWSQQGVKPEEKLFF. In DNA, the CDR3 is TGTGCCTGGAGCCAACAGGGAGTTAAGCCGGAAGAAAAACTGTTTTTT.